Only one count was recorded for the clone carrying this T cell receptor (beta chain). The same CDR3 arises from other DNA sequences in this sample as well. As handled by the study authors: Using reference gene primer amplification, nucleated cell counts were estimated. Only in-frame clones appear in the TCRdb table, and some are missing; sequencing was by immunoSEQ multiplex PCR. Clonal size and the V and J genes are those of that table, whereas D and trimming came from the DNA. The sample lists some 370,000 clones; 90% were seen once. This record belongs to a study of blood T cell repertoires in COVID-19. Study in general: PBMCs, B-cell-depleted T cells, or T cells provided the cDNA or gDNA that made up the material.

The CDR3 has 15 amino acids. The germline gives CDR1 SGHDT, CDR2 YYEEEE. Trimming took 0 bases from V and 0 from J, leaving 8 bases between them. V gene TRBV5-6 combines with J gene TRBJ2-3, with D perhaps TRBD2 (5 bases). Sequenced: peripheral blood. The origin of this receptor is a man aged 18 to 29 with active or convalescent COVID-19. CDR3 nucleotide sequence: TGTGCCAGCAGCTTGGGACGGAGGAGCACAGATACGCAGTATTTT. Protein product: CASSLGRRSTDTQYF.